Listed below are T cell receptor beta chains from one sample, sequenced in a study of cytotoxic CD8 clonotypes in ibrutinib-treated CLL. The data were produced by immunoSEQ multiplex PCR, yet TCRdb's version contains in-frame clones alone and is incomplete. Of 160,000 or so clones listed, 88% are singletons. The sample consisted of PBMCs, taken at disease progression, from a patient treated with ibrutinib. These receptors were taken from a human donor with chronic lymphocytic leukemia. Each CDR3 is given with its conserved first and last residue. D genes are given only for firm matches.

CDR3 DNA: TGTGCCAGCAGCCAAGCAACTAGCGGGATCGGCGAGCAGTACTTC; CDR3 protein: CASSQATSGIGEQYF; D gene: TRBD2; J gene: TRBJ2-7; V gene: TRBV4-2
CDR3 DNA: TGTGCCAGCAGCCTCGTCGGATTGAGAGCTTTCTTT; CDR3 protein: CASSLVGLRAFF; D gene: -; J gene: TRBJ1-1; V gene: TRBV4-2
CDR3 DNA: TGTGCCAGCAGCCCCCAGCCCGGGACTAGCGGCAATGAGCAGTTCTTC; CDR3 protein: CASSPQPGTSGNEQFF; D gene: TRBD2; J gene: TRBJ2-1; V gene: TRBV7-2
CDR3 DNA: TGTGCCTGGAGTCCGTATAGACAGGGCACTGAAGCTTTCTTT; CDR3 protein: CAWSPYRQGTEAFF; D gene: TRBD1; J gene: TRBJ1-1; V gene: TRBV30
CDR3 DNA: TGTGCCAGCAGCTTAACGGCCAGGGTGGTGGACGAGCAGTACTTC; CDR3 protein: CASSLTARVVDEQYF; D gene: -; J gene: TRBJ2-7; V gene: TRBV7-3
CDR3 DNA: TGTGCCAGCAGCTTAGAGTTAGCGGGAGCGAATGAGCAGTTCTTC; CDR3 protein: CASSLELAGANEQFF; D gene: TRBD2; J gene: TRBJ2-1; V gene: TRBV11-1
CDR3 DNA: TGTGCCAGCAGCTTAGGCGCCACTAGCACAGATACGCAGTATTTT; CDR3 protein: CASSLGATSTDTQYF; D gene: -; J gene: TRBJ2-3; V gene: TRBV7-6
CDR3 DNA: TGTGCCATCAGGGAAGCGGGAAGTAGCTCCTACAATGAGCAGTTCTTC; CDR3 protein: CAIREAGSSSYNEQFF; D gene: TRBD2; J gene: TRBJ2-1; V gene: TRBV10-3
CDR3 DNA: TGTGCCAGTAGTAAAGTGTCTAGCGGGGGCACAGATACGCAGTATTTT; CDR3 protein: CASSKVSSGGTDTQYF; D gene: TRBD2; J gene: TRBJ2-3; V gene: TRBV19
CDR3 DNA: TGTGCCAGCAGCTTAGACAGGTACTACGAGCAGTACTTC; CDR3 protein: CASSLDRYYEQYF; D gene: -; J gene: TRBJ2-7; V gene: TRBV7-8
CDR3 DNA: TGCGCCAGCAGCTTAAACACCGGGGAGCTGTTTTTT; CDR3 protein: CASSLNTGELFF; D gene: -; J gene: TRBJ2-2; V gene: TRBV5-1
CDR3 DNA: TGTGCCAGAGAAAACAGGGGTGAGCAGTTCTTC; CDR3 protein: CARENRGEQFF; D gene: TRBD1; J gene: TRBJ2-1; V gene: TRBV25-1
CDR3 DNA: TGTGCCAGCAGCGTCGGTGGCGGGGCCTACGAGCAGTACTTC; CDR3 protein: CASSVGGGAYEQYF; D gene: -; J gene: TRBJ2-7; V gene: TRBV9
CDR3 DNA: TGTGCCAGCTCACCGGGGGTTGCCGAGCAGTACTTC; CDR3 protein: CASSPGVAEQYF; D gene: -; J gene: TRBJ2-7; V gene: TRBV18
CDR3 DNA: TGTGCCAGCAGCGACCCCGGGACAGGGGCTTTCGCTGAAGCTTTCTTT; CDR3 protein: CASSDPGTGAFAEAFF; D gene: TRBD1; J gene: TRBJ1-1; V gene: TRBV7-9
CDR3 DNA: TGTGCCAGTAGTATAGGGGGGTCTAGCACAGATACGCAGTATTTT; CDR3 protein: CASSIGGSSTDTQYF; D gene: -; J gene: TRBJ2-3; V gene: TRBV19
CDR3 DNA: TGTGCCAGCTCACCGATGAGTTTAAGGGACCGAGGAAACACCATATATTTT; CDR3 protein: CASSPMSLRDRGNTIYF; D gene: -; J gene: TRBJ1-3; V gene: TRBV18
CDR3 DNA: TGCGCCAGCAGCTTGGAGTCTAGTTCCGAGACCCAGTACTTC; CDR3 protein: CASSLESSSETQYF; D gene: -; J gene: TRBJ2-5; V gene: TRBV5-1
CDR3 DNA: TGTGCCAGCAGTTCCGGGACAGGGTTGGCAGAGACCCAGTACTTC; CDR3 protein: CASSSGTGLAETQYF; D gene: TRBD1; J gene: TRBJ2-5; V gene: TRBV27
CDR3 DNA: TGTGCCAGCAGCTTTAGCGGTTCCACCTACGAGCAGTACTTC; CDR3 protein: CASSFSGSTYEQYF; D gene: -; J gene: TRBJ2-7; V gene: TRBV7-2
CDR3 DNA: TGCGCCAGCAGCCCGGACTGGGGCGGGGGGCTAGATACGCAGTATTTT; CDR3 protein: CASSPDWGGGLDTQYF; D gene: TRBD2; J gene: TRBJ2-3; V gene: TRBV5-1
CDR3 DNA: TGTGCCAGCACCAGGGAATCGAAAGCTTTCTTT; CDR3 protein: CASTRESKAFF; D gene: -; J gene: TRBJ1-1; V gene: TRBV19
CDR3 DNA: TGTGCCAGCAGCTTGGGGCCAGGGAACTATGGCTACACCTTC; CDR3 protein: CASSLGPGNYGYTF; D gene: -; J gene: TRBJ1-2; V gene: TRBV5-4